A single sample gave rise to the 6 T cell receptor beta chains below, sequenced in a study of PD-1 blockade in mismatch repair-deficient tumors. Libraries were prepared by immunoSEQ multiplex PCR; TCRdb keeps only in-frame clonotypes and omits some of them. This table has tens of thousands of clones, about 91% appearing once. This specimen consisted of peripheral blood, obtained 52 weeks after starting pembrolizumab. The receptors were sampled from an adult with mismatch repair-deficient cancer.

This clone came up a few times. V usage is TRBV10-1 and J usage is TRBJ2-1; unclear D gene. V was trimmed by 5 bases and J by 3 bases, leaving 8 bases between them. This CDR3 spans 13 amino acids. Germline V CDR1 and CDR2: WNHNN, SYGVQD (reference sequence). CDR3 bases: TGCGCCAGCAGTAAACTCCTCTACAATGAGCAGTTCTTC. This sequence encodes CASSKLLYNEQFF.

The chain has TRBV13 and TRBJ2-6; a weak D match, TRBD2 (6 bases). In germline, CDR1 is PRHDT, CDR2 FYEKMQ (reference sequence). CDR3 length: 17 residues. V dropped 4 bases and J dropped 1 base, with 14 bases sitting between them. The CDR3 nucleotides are TGTGCCAGCAGCTCGTCCGGGACTGCATCTGGGGCCAACGTCCTGACTTTC. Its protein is CASSSSGTASGANVLTF. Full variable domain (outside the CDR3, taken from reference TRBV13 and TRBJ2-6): AAGVIQSPRHLIKEKRETATLKCYPIPRHDTVYWYQQGPGQDPQFLISFYEKMQSDKGSIPDRFSAQQFSDYHSELNMSSLELGDSALYFCASSSSGTASGANVLTFGAGSRLTVL.

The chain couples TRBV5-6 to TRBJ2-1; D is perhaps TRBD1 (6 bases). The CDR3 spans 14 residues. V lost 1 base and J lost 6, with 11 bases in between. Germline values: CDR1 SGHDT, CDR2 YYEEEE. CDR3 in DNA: TGTGCCAGCAGCTTGCCAGGGGCGAGCAATGAGCAGTTCTTC. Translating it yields CASSLPGASNEQFF.

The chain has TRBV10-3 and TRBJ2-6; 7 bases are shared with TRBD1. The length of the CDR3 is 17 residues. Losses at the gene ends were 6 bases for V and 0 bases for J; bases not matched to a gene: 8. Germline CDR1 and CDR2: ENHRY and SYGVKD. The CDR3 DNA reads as TGTGCCATCAGCGACAGGGAAGTTCCCTCTGGGGCCAACGTCCTGACTTTC. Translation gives CAISDREVPSGANVLTF.

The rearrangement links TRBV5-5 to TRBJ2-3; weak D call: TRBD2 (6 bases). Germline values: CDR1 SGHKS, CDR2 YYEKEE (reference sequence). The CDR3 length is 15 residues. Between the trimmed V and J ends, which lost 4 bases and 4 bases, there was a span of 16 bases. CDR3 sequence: CASSVTGEWPDTQYF. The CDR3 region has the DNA TGTGCCAGCAGCGTTACGGGGGAGTGGCCAGATACGCAGTATTTT.

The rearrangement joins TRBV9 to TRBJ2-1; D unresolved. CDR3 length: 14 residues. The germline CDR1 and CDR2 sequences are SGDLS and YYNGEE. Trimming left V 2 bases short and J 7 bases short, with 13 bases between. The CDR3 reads CASSVRTLANEQFF. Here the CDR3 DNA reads TGTGCCAGCAGCGTGAGGACCCTTGCTAATGAGCAGTTCTTC.